Presented here are 26 T cell receptor beta chains from one specimen sequenced in a study of T-cell reconstitution after alpha-beta-depleted transplantation in children. A TCRbeta library incorporating unique molecular identifiers was prepared. TCRdb processed the PCR reads anew with MiXCR; each CDR3 protein has one entry. The data show about 580,000 distinct CDR3 sequences, 23% seen once. The source was PBMCs, mostly from graft donor cells, collected 360 days after TCRalphabeta/CD19-depleted stem cell transplant. The source of these receptors is a boy under three years old who had a stem cell transplant for acute myeloid leukemia, so the T cells may come from the graft donor.

The chain links TRBV7-2 to TRBJ2-5; D is perhaps TRBD1 (6 bases). V lost 3 bases to trimming and J lost 3 bases, with 11 bases between them. The germline V gene encodes CDR1 SGHTA and CDR2 FQGNSA. This CDR3 spans 14 amino acids. The CDR3 DNA sequence: TGTGCCAGCAGCTTCTATTCAGGGGAAGAGACCCAGTACTTC. Encoded protein: CASSFYSGEETQYF. Filled out from reference TRBV7-2 and TRBJ2-5, the complete variable domain reads GAGVSQSPSNKVTEKGKDVELRCDPISGHTALYWYRQSLGQGLEFLIYFQGNSAPDKSGLPSDRFSAERTGGSVSTLTIQRTQQEDSAVYLCASSFYSGEETQYFGPGTRLLVL.

This clonotype was observed a handful of times. The rearrangement joins TRBV12-3 or TRBV12-4 to TRBJ1-1, with D unclear. The CDR3 consists of 12 residues. The V end lost 5 bases, the J end lost 7 bases, and 11 bases lay between the germline ends. The CDR3 loop is CASSPVPSEAFF. Here the CDR3 DNA reads TGTGCCAGCAGTCCCGTCCCCAGTGAAGCTTTCTTT.

V is TRBV7-7 and J is TRBJ2-5; TRBD1 matches 7 bases. CDR1 is SSHAT, CDR2 FNYEAQ, per germline (reference sequence). The CDR3 totals 14 residues. V shed 5 bases, J shed 2 bases, and the junction held 5 bases outside the gene matches. The CDR3 DNA sequence: TGTGCCAGCAGCGCCGGGACAGTTCAAGAGACCCAGTACTTC. Translation: CASSAGTVQETQYF.

A few counts support this clonotype. The CDR3 loop reads CASSPPPGGMNTEAFF. As DNA, the CDR3 is TGTGCCAGCTCACCCCCCCCGGGAGGGATGAACACTGAAGCTTTCTTT. V usage is TRBV18 and J usage is TRBJ1-1; D is undetermined. The V gene's germline CDR1 is KGHSH and CDR2 LQKENI. CDR3 length equals 16 residues. V lost 3 bases to trimming and J lost 0 bases, with 14 bases between them.

The rearrangement uses TRBV21-1 and TRBJ2-7; the table's D gene call, TRBD1, was not cross checked with the DNA. TRBV21-1 is an annotated pseudogene. There are 16 residues in the CDR3. The CDR3 DNA sequence: TGTGCCAGCAGCAACGACAAGAAGTCAGGGGTATGGGGGCAGTACTTC. It is translated as CASSNDKKSGVWGQYF.

This CDR3 reads CASSLARRGSNYGYTF. The CDR3 nucleotides read TGTGCCAGCAGTTTAGCGCGTAGAGGCTCTAACTATGGCTACACCTTC. This chain uses TRBV12-3 or TRBV12-4 with TRBJ1-2; D is ambiguous. The CDR3 is 16 amino acids. Trimming removed 0 bases from V and 0 bases from J, with 11 bases in between.

The chain carries TRBV25-1 and TRBJ1-2; 8 bases are a match to TRBD1. V shed 3 bases and J 0 bases; nucleotides not matched to a gene: 3. The CDR3 sequence is 15 residues long. CDR1 and CDR2 (germline): MGHDK, SYGVNS. CDR3: CASSDWDRPNYGYTF. The CDR3 DNA reads TGTGCCAGCAGTGATTGGGACAGGCCTAACTATGGCTACACCTTC.

At least ten counts were recorded for this clonotype. J is TRBJ2-3 and V is TRBV10-2; D unclear. Germline CDR1 WSHSY, CDR2 SAAADI. V was pared by 4 bases and J by 0 bases, with 8 bases between. CDR3 length equals 14 residues. The CDR3 loop reads CASSASISTDTQYF. For the CDR3, the DNA is TGCGCCAGCAGTGCGTCGATTAGCACAGATACGCAGTATTTT.

This rearrangement joins TRBV7-8 to TRBJ2-7; 8 nucleotides match TRBD1. CDR3 length: 16 amino acids. V gave up 5 bases and J gave up 4 bases; unmatched junction bases: 13. The germline gives CDR1 SGHVS, CDR2 FQNEAQ. The CDR3, as DNA: TGTGCCAGCAGCAGAAGCCCAACAGGGGGGTCTTACGAGCAGTACTTC. Amino acids: CASSRSPTGGSYEQYF.

In its sample, this clonotype was seen a few times. This chain uses TRBV7-9 with TRBJ2-1, with 7 bases aligning to TRBD2. V was clipped by 4 bases and J by 5 bases; unmatched bases: 5. The CDR3 spans 14 residues. Germline CDR1 reads SEHNR; CDR2 reads FQNEAQ (reference sequence). CDR3 amino acids: CASSSSGDHNEQFF. Written as DNA, the CDR3 is TGTGCCAGCAGCTCTAGCGGAGACCACAATGAGCAGTTCTTC. The entire variable domain, with the rest obtained from reference TRBV7-9 and TRBJ2-1, is as follows: DTGVSQNPRHKITKRGQNVTFRCDPISEHNRLYWYRQTLGQGPEFLTYFQNEAQLEKSRLLSDRFSAERPKGSFSTLEIQRTEQGDSAMYLCASSSSGDHNEQFFGPGTRLTVL.

The chain recombines TRBV7-2 with TRBJ2-7; 9 bases fit TRBD1. This CDR3 comprises 15 residues. Germline V lookup: CDR1 SGHTA, CDR2 FQGNSA. The V gene end was trimmed by 4 bases and the J gene end by 4 bases; junction bases not matched to a gene: 8. The CDR3 region is CASSYPGQGIYEQYF. As DNA, the CDR3 is TGTGCCAGCAGCTACCCGGGACAGGGTATTTACGAGCAGTACTTC.

The chain combines TRBV28 with TRBJ2-3; D gene unclear. The V gene's germline CDR1 is MDHEN and CDR2 SYDVKM. V lost 3 bases and J 0 bases, leaving 10 bases between the germline ends. The CDR3 spans 15 residues. CDR3 in amino acids: CASSFLGISTDTQYF. The CDR3 coding sequence is TGTGCCAGCAGTTTCCTGGGGATTAGCACAGATACGCAGTATTTT.

This clonotype occurred many times. The junction does not match germline at one end; this may be a read error. V and J are TRBV7-2 and TRBJ2-1; 10 bases agree with TRBD2. Germline V CDR1 and CDR2: SGHTA, FQGNSA. CDR3 size: 15 residues. The CDR3 loop is CASSLAGGAYNEQFF. Written as DNA, the CDR3 is TGTGCCAGCAGTTTAGCGGGGGGCGCCTACAATGAGCAGTTCTTC. Variable domain in full (rest from reference TRBV7-2 and TRBJ2-1): GAGVSQSPSNKVTEKGKDVELRCDPISGHTALYWYRQSLGQGLEFLIYFQGNSAPDKSGLPSDRFSAERTGGSVSTLTIQRTQQEDSAVYLCASSLAGGAYNEQFFGPGTRLTVL.

This clonotype has just a few counts. V usage is TRBV10-3 and J usage is TRBJ2-5, with 10 bases lining up with TRBD2. CDR1 is ENHRY, CDR2 SYGVKD, per germline. The CDR3 contains 14 residues. Trimming cost V 3 bases and J 4 bases; bases outside gene matches: 2. Written as DNA, the CDR3 is TGTGCCATCAGTGAACCTAGCGGGGGAGAGACCCAGTACTTC. As protein: CAISEPSGGETQYF.

This clonotype was seen repeatedly, ten times or more. This chain uses TRBV7-2 with TRBJ2-1, with 13 bases lining up with TRBD2. V shed 5 bases, J shed 0 bases, and the junction held 10 bases outside the gene matches. The CDR3 is made up of 19 amino acids. Germline V gene lookup returns CDR1 SGHTA and CDR2 FQGNSA. The CDR3 DNA is TGTGCCAGCAGCGGGCGGACTAGCGGGGGAGTGAGCTCCTACAATGAGCAGTTCTTC. As protein: CASSGRTSGGVSSYNEQFF.

This clonotype was picked up a small number of times. This may come from a read error, since a much larger clone is one base off. The chain couples TRBV12-3 or TRBV12-4 to TRBJ2-7; 13 bases match TRBD2. J lost 7 bases, V lost 6 bases, and 6 bases had no gene match. The CDR3 runs to 14 residues. The CDR3 coding sequence is TGTGCCAGCAGCCCGGGACTAGCGGGGAGAGAGCAGTACTTC. As protein: CASSPGLAGREQYF.

The sample holds many counts of this clonotype. The CDR3 nucleotides are TGCAGTGCTAGAGCCCTTAACACTGAAGCTTTCTTT. Translating it yields CSARALNTEAFF. The chain uses TRBV20-1 and TRBJ1-1, with D unclear. The CDR3 spans 12 residues. CDR1 is DFQATT, CDR2 SNEGSKA, per germline (reference sequence). The ends were cut back, 1 base at V and 2 bases at J, with 5 bases in the middle.

The rearrangement links TRBV2 to TRBJ2-5; 8 nucleotides agree with TRBD1. J lost 1 base, V lost 6 bases, and 7 bases had no gene match. Germline values: CDR1 SNHLY, CDR2 FYNNEI. The CDR3 sequence is 15 residues long. The CDR3 DNA sequence: TGTGCCAGCAGCGCGGACAGGGCCTTCCAAGAGACCCAGTACTTC. This translates into CASSADRAFQETQYF.

This chain joins TRBV29-1 and TRBJ2-7; 11 positions match TRBD2. The CDR3 spans 15 residues. Losses at the gene ends were 5 bases for V and 6 bases for J; bases not matched to a gene: 12. CDR1 and CDR2 from the germline V gene are SQVTM and ANQGSEA. CDR3 residues: CSVLTSGTPFGEQYF. The CDR3 DNA follows: TGCAGCGTTTTGACTAGCGGGACCCCATTTGGCGAGCAGTACTTC.

This clonotype appeared a few times. This chain links TRBV20-1 with TRBJ2-1, with 7 nucleotides matching TRBD2. CDR1 is DFQATT and CDR2 is SNEGSKA in the germline V gene (reference sequence). The CDR3 sequence is 14 residues long. The V and J ends lost 3 bases and 4 bases, in that order; junction bases with no gene match: 6. The CDR3 nucleotides read TGCAGTGCTAGCATCGCGGGGGAGTACAATGAGCAGTTCTTC. It codes for CSASIAGEYNEQFF.

In this sample, this clonotype turned up many times. J is TRBJ2-1 and V is TRBV7-2; 11 nucleotides align to TRBD2. With V trimmed by 3 bases and J by 9 bases, 10 bases remained unmatched. Looked up from germline, CDR1 is SGHTA and CDR2 is FQGNSA. The CDR3 sequence is 16 residues long. As DNA, the CDR3 is TGTGCCAGCAGCTTGTCTCCTAGCGGGGGGTGGAGTGAGCAGTTCTTC. Translated, it gives CASSLSPSGGWSEQFF.

Comment on this clonotype: Since no conserved phenylalanine or tryptophan closes the CDR3, a read error is the likely cause. This chain uses TRBV20-1 with TRBJ1-1; D call uncertain. The V gene lost 7 bases and the J gene lost 1 base, with 7 bases spanning the gap. CDR1 is DFQATT, CDR2 SNEGSKA, per germline (reference sequence). The CDR3 length is 11 residues. This CDR3 reads CSDLRNTEAFC. The CDR3 DNA sequence: TGCAGTGACCTCCGGAACACTGAAGCTTTCTGT.

The chain couples TRBV12-3 or TRBV12-4 to TRBJ1-2; 8 positions agree with TRBD1. The CDR3 loop spans 13 amino acids. V was clipped by 6 bases and J by 7 bases; unmatched bases: 7. DNA of the CDR3: TGTGCCAGCAGACCCACAGGGGGAAGTGGCTACACCTTC. It is translated as CASRPTGGSGYTF.

Many counts were recorded for this clonotype. This chain links TRBV7-2 with TRBJ2-1, with D hard to call. The germline gives CDR1 SGHTA, CDR2 FQGNSA. Trimming took 5 bases from V and 2 from J, leaving 7 bases between them. This CDR3 has 13 residues. This CDR3 is CASSPPPYNEQFF. CDR3 coding DNA: TGTGCCAGCAGCCCTCCCCCCTACAATGAGCAGTTCTTC.

The chain links TRBV5-5 to TRBJ1-1; D not certain. The CDR3 spans 15 residues. In germline, CDR1 is SGHKS, CDR2 YYEKEE (reference sequence). V lost 4 bases and J lost 4, with 17 bases in between. The CDR3 DNA sequence: TGTGCCAGCAGCCCCCCAGGATTCCTTAGCACTGAAGCTTTCTTT. This encodes CASSPPGFLSTEAFF.

As concerns this clonotype: A much bigger clone sits one base away, suggesting this may be a read error. The chain links TRBV27 to TRBJ2-2, with D unresolved. CDR3 length: 13 amino acids. The V end was cut by 5 bases, the J end by 7 bases, with 11 bases between. The germline V gene has CDR1 MNHEY and CDR2 SMNVEV (reference sequence). Here the CDR3 DNA reads TGTGCCAGCAGTCCTTCGGTTGACGGGGAGCTGTTTTTT. This translates into CASSPSVDGELFF.